These 15 T cell receptor beta chains originate from one sample sequenced in a study of blood T cell repertoires in COVID-19. Here immunoSEQ multiplex PCR was the method, and the copy in TCRdb shows in-frame clones only, minus some. This table has some 260,000 clones, over 75% appearing once. The sample taken for sequencing was PBMCs or T cells enriched from blood (not recorded which). The receptors derive from a man aged 40-55 years who had recovered from COVID-19.

The genes are TRBV5-4 and TRBJ2-1; 9 bases map to TRBD1. This CDR3 region has 19 residues. Per the germline V gene, CDR1 is SGHNT and CDR2 is YYREEE (reference sequence). The J segment lost 1 base and the V segment lost 6 bases, leaving 17 bases of the junction unmatched. The CDR3: CASNHVVKPGQGSYNEQFF. The CDR3 region has the DNA TGTGCCAGCAACCATGTCGTGAAGCCGGGACAGGGATCCTACAATGAGCAGTTCTTC.

This rearrangement joins TRBV1 to TRBJ2-5; TRBD2 reflects the table's D call only, with no check against the DNA. TRBV1 is termed a pseudogene. The CDR3 extends over 19 amino acids. Here the CDR3 DNA reads TGCACCAGCAGCCATCCTTGTCCCGGCCCACTAGCGGGAGAAGAGACCCAGTACTTC. Its protein is CTSSHPCPGPLAGEETQYF.

The chain links TRBV19 to TRBJ2-7; perhaps TRBD2 as D (5 bases). V lost 7 bases to trimming and J lost 1 base, with 14 bases between them. The CDR3 is made up of 14 amino acids. Germline lookup yields CDR1 LNHDA and CDR2 SQIVND (reference sequence). CDR3 DNA: TGTGCCAGTACTAACCGGGATTCTTCCTACGAGCAGTACTTC. This gives the protein CASTNRDSSYEQYF.

V is TRBV9 and J is TRBJ2-1; D gene unclear. This CDR3 is 17 amino acids long. CDR1 and CDR2 (germline): SGDLS, YYNGEE. The V gene lost 0 bases and the J gene lost 0 bases, with 13 bases spanning the gap. The CDR3: CASSVAESPSSYNEQFF. In DNA form, the CDR3 reads TGTGCCAGCAGCGTAGCTGAATCTCCTAGCTCCTACAATGAGCAGTTCTTC.

The chain employs TRBV3-1 (or the pseudogene TRBV3-2) and TRBJ2-1; perhaps TRBD2 as D (6 bases). Germline V lookup: CDR1 LGHDT, CDR2 YNNKEL (reference sequence). The length of the CDR3 is 16 residues. V lost 1 base and J lost 14, with 24 bases in between. CDR3: CASSQVPSWRGRWEFF. In DNA, the CDR3 is TGTGCCAGCAGCCAAGTACCCAGTTGGCGGGGCCGCTGGGAGTTCTTC.

This chain links TRBV5-1 with TRBJ2-2; the match to TRBD2 covers 8 bases. Germline V gene lookup returns CDR1 SGHRS and CDR2 YFSETQ. Trimming cost V 3 bases and J 2 bases; bases outside gene matches: 3. The CDR3 is 15 amino acids. CDR3 region: CASSSGLDNTGELFF. The CDR3 nucleotides read TGCGCCAGCAGCTCGGGACTAGATAACACCGGGGAGCTGTTTTTT.

This rearrangement joins TRBV25-1 to TRBJ2-5; TRBD1 might be the D (6 bases). From germline, CDR1 is MGHDK and CDR2 SYGVNS. V was trimmed by 1 base and J by 4 bases, leaving 10 bases between them. This CDR3 region has 14 residues. The CDR3 reads CASSEWGQRETQYF. Here the CDR3 DNA reads TGTGCCAGCAGTGAATGGGGGCAGAGAGAGACCCAGTACTTC.

V and J are TRBV27 and TRBJ2-1, with TRBD2 matching 11 bases. Trimming took 6 bases from V and 1 from J; bases not matched to a gene: 5. The CDR3 runs 16 residues. Germline V lookup: CDR1 MNHEY, CDR2 SMNVEV (reference sequence). The CDR3 region is CASSLSGRGSYNEQFF. In DNA form, the CDR3 reads TGTGCCAGCAGCCTTAGCGGGAGGGGTTCCTACAATGAGCAGTTCTTC.

This chain links TRBV10-3 with TRBJ1-6; TRBD1 aligns across 9 bases. V gave up 4 bases and J gave up 10 bases; unmatched junction bases: 5. The CDR3 has 14 amino acids. Per the germline V gene, CDR1 is ENHRY and CDR2 is SYGVKD. This CDR3 is CAISGTGEGSPLHF. The CDR3 coding sequence is TGTGCCATCAGTGGGACAGGGGAAGGGTCACCCCTCCACTTT.

This clone was counted a few times. The chain employs TRBV7-9 and TRBJ1-4; the D gene is possibly TRBD1 (6 bases). V gave up 6 bases and J gave up 5 bases, with 10 bases separating them. Germline V lookup: CDR1 SEHNR, CDR2 FQNEAQ (reference sequence). This CDR3 is built from 13 residues. The CDR3 DNA sequence: TGTGCCAGCAGAGGGGGGGCGAATGAAAAACTGTTTTTT. Amino acids: CASRGGANEKLFF.

The chain uses TRBV6-1 and TRBJ2-3; 9 bases agree with TRBD2. The CDR3 covers 14 residues. Germline lookup yields CDR1 MNHNS and CDR2 SASEGT. Trimming at V came to 2 bases and at J to 3 bases, leaving 0 bases not matched to a gene. The CDR3 spells CASSETSGTDTQYF. As DNA, the CDR3 is TGTGCCAGCAGTGAAACTAGCGGGACAGATACGCAGTATTTT.

CDR3 bases: TGTGCCTGGAGTCTCACACAGGGGGAACTGTTTTTT. Its translation: CAWSLTQGELFF. The rearrangement uses TRBV30 and TRBJ1-4, with 8 bases matching TRBD1. V lost 2 bases and J lost 12; bases outside the gene matches: 5. Germline loops: CDR1 GTSNPN, CDR2 SVGIG (reference sequence). The CDR3 totals 12 residues.

This chain links TRBV18 with TRBJ1-4; D is undetermined. Trimming took off 8 bases at V and 5 bases at J, with 18 bases between the two ends. Germline CDR1 reads KGHSH; CDR2 reads LQKENI. The length of the CDR3 is 15 residues. The CDR3 nucleotides are TGTGCCAGCCTTGACGGGGTTTTGGCAAATGAAAAACTGTTTTTT. Its protein is CASLDGVLANEKLFF.

This clone was seen more than once but under ten times. V and J are TRBV3-1 (or the pseudogene TRBV3-2) and TRBJ2-7; possible D gene TRBD1, 6 bases. This CDR3 contains 17 residues. Between the trimmed V and J ends, which lost 1 base and 0 bases, there was a span of 16 bases. CDR1 is LGHDT, CDR2 YNNKEL, per germline (reference sequence). The DNA of the CDR3 is TGTGCCAGCAGCCAAGGGACAGCCGGGACATACTCCTACGAGCAGTACTTC. Protein product: CASSQGTAGTYSYEQYF.

The chain combines TRBV3-1 (or the pseudogene TRBV3-2) with TRBJ2-1, with 11 bases fitting TRBD2. Germline lookup yields CDR1 LGHDT and CDR2 YNNKEL (reference sequence). There are 15 residues in the CDR3. With 1 base clipped from V and 6 bases from J, the junction kept 2 bases outside the gene matches. CDR3 residues: CASSQVSGGANEQFF. The CDR3, as DNA: TGTGCCAGCAGCCAAGTTAGCGGGGGGGCCAATGAGCAGTTCTTC.